This T cell receptor (beta chain) was sequenced in a study of Graves' ophthalmopathy and Graves' hyperthyroidism. Study-wide results and caveats: Built on 13 signatures, a model told ophthalmopathy apart from stable hyperthyroidism with about 85% sensitivity and approximately 81% specificity. Blood shared most expanded thyroid clonotypes above 0.001 frequency.

Hyperthyroidism cases were recent diagnoses of under 2 months' duration in people aged 18 to 65. Other autoimmune diseases, uncontrolled infections, pregnancy or lactation led to the exclusion of patients. Investigators amplified TCR beta CDR3 regions from RNA transcripts. In the first round, RT-PCR was carried out with HTBI primers, and a multiplex PCR formed the second round. Using its own MiXCR run on the multiplex PCR reads, TCRdb lists one record per CDR3 protein. The sample has about 1.1 million distinct CDR3 sequences; less than 45% are singletons. Remarks on this clonotype: The antigen is not known. The junction departs from the called germline gene at one end, perhaps through a read error.

Sequences were obtained from peripheral blood or thyroid tissue (not recorded which). The receptor comes from an adult man with Graves' hyperthyroidism.

Written as DNA, the CDR3 is TGTGCCAGCAGCATAGATTACGATACGCAGTATTTT. This gives the protein CASSIDYDTQYF. This rearrangement joins TRBV11-2 to TRBJ2-3; D is unclear. This CDR3 is built from 12 residues. Germline lookup yields CDR1 SGHAT and CDR2 FQNNGV.